The 25 T cell receptor beta chains below were found in one sample sequenced in a study of cytotoxic CD8 clonotypes in ibrutinib-treated CLL. Method: immunoSEQ multiplex PCR; TCRdb's copy keeps in-frame clones and lacks some. The table lists approximately 320,000 clones, 67% of them singletons. Sequenced here: PBMCs, sampled after 36 months of ibrutinib treatment. All receptors derive from a human donor with chronic lymphocytic leukemia.

This clone was observed a single time. The chain carries TRBV29-1 and TRBJ1-1; the D is unclear. Trimming removed 1 base from V and 11 bases from J, with 8 bases in between. The CDR3 contains 10 residues. The germline V gene has CDR1 SQVTM and CDR2 ANQGSEA. Here the CDR3 DNA reads TGCAGCGTTGAAGCCCCCGGGGCTTTCTTT. Protein product: CSVEAPGAFF.

V usage is TRBV2 and J usage is TRBJ1-4, with a weak D call TRBD1 (6 bases). Looked up from germline, CDR1 is SNHLY and CDR2 is FYNNEI. The V and J ends lost 6 bases and 7 bases respectively, with 21 bases between them. This CDR3 region has 16 residues. CDR3 sequence: CASRQGFSGGGEKLFF. In DNA form, the CDR3 reads TGTGCCAGCAGACAGGGATTCTCGGGAGGCGGTGAAAAACTGTTTTTT.

There are a few counts of this clone. V and J are TRBV27 and TRBJ2-7; no clear D. The ends were cut back, 2 bases at V and 2 bases at J, with 10 bases in the middle. Germline CDR1 and CDR2: MNHEY and SMNVEV (reference sequence). This CDR3 contains 14 residues. Here the CDR3 DNA reads TGTGCCAGCAGTTTAAGAGGCGGACCCTACGAGCAGTACTTC. This translates into CASSLRGGPYEQYF.

Remarks on this clone: Other DNA sequences from this sample encode an identical CDR3 as well. The gene calls are TRBV9 and TRBJ1-3; D call uncertain. This CDR3 is 15 amino acids long. CDR1 SGDLS and CDR2 YYNGEE come from the germline V gene. Deletions cut 4 bases from V and 0 bases from J, with 11 bases between. The CDR3, as DNA: TGTGCCAGCAGCCCGAGGGCGATCTCTGGAAACACCATATATTTT. Encoded protein: CASSPRAISGNTIYF. Drawing the rest from reference TRBV9 and TRBJ1-3, the complete variable domain is DSGVTQTPKHLITATGQRVTLRCSPRSGDLSVYWYQQSLDQGLQFLIQYYNGEERAKGNILERFSAQQFPDLHSELNLSSLELGDSALYFCASSPRAISGNTIYFGEGSWLTVV.

The rearrangement links TRBV2 to TRBJ1-5; D might be TRBD1 (5 bases). The CDR3 has 13 residues. The V gene lost 3 bases and the J gene lost 6 bases, with 9 bases spanning the gap. From germline, CDR1 is SNHLY and CDR2 FYNNEI. In DNA, the CDR3 is TGTGCCAGCAGTGATCGTAGGGGTCAGCCCCAGCATTTT. Its translation: CASSDRRGQPQHF.

This rearrangement joins TRBV5-1 to TRBJ2-7, with 9 bases matching TRBD1. V dropped 4 bases and J dropped 6; count of bases not matched to a gene: 5. Germline V gives CDR1 SGHRS, CDR2 YFSETQ. This CDR3 has 13 amino acids. The CDR3: CASSTGQGREQYF. CDR3 DNA sequence: TGCGCCAGCAGCACGGGACAGGGTCGCGAGCAGTACTTC.

V gene TRBV2 combines with J gene TRBJ2-7; D gene unclear. The length of the CDR3 is 13 residues. Germline CDR1 is SNHLY and CDR2 is FYNNEI. The V gene lost 3 bases and the J gene lost 3 bases, with 9 bases spanning the gap. In nucleotides, the CDR3 is TGTGCCAGCAGTGAGACCGCATTCTACGAGCAGTACTTC. Encoded protein: CASSETAFYEQYF.

The rearrangement joins TRBV4-3 to TRBJ2-7; tentative D call: TRBD1 (6 bases). This CDR3 region has 14 residues. Between the trimmed V and J ends, which lost 4 bases and 0 bases, there was a span of 10 bases. CDR1 and CDR2 (germline): LGHNA, YSLEER. The CDR3 sequence: CASSPTGTSYEQYF. The DNA of the CDR3 is TGCGCCAGCAGCCCTACAGGGACCTCCTACGAGCAGTACTTC.

The sample holds one count of this clone. The V and J genes are TRBV10-3 and TRBJ2-2; D possibly corresponds to TRBD1 (5 bases). Deletions cut 4 bases from V and 6 bases from J, with 9 bases between. CDR1 ENHRY and CDR2 SYGVKD come from the germline V gene. The CDR3 totals 13 residues. DNA for the CDR3: TGTGCCATCAGTGGGGAAGGGGCCGGGGAGCTGTTTTTT. Translated, it gives CAISGEGAGELFF.

This chain connects TRBV6-1 to TRBJ2-7; no clear D. Germline V gene sequence: CDR1 MNHNS, CDR2 SASEGT. The CDR3 has 15 residues. Trimming pared 4 bases from V and 2 bases from J, leaving 15 bases between. The chain's CDR3 is CASSVGGRGTYEQYF. Here the CDR3 DNA reads TGTGCCAGCAGTGTCGGCGGCCGTGGGACCTACGAGCAGTACTTC.

Turning to this clone: One junction end does not reproduce the germline sequence, and a read error may be involved. V is TRBV4-3 and J is TRBJ2-1; D call uncertain. Germline V gene data show CDR1 as LGHNA and CDR2 as YSLEER. The CDR3 has 16 residues. CDR3 sequence reads: CASSQYSKGPYKEQFF. In DNA form, the CDR3 reads TGCGCCAGCAGCCAATATAGCAAGGGTCCCTACAAGGAGCAGTTCTTC.

The V call is TRBV6-5, the J call TRBJ1-1, with 9 bases identical to TRBD1. Germline loops: CDR1 MNHEY, CDR2 SVGAGI. V lost 5 bases, J lost 5 bases, and 6 bases stayed unmatched. The CDR3 totals 14 residues. This CDR3 is CASSLGTGYTEAFF. CDR3 bases: TGTGCCAGCAGTCTAGGGACAGGGTATACTGAAGCTTTCTTT.

The genes are TRBV11-2 and TRBJ2-5, with a possible D match to TRBD2 (6 bases). Germline V gene data show CDR1 as SGHAT and CDR2 as FQNNGV. Trimming stripped 4 bases from V and 11 bases from J, with 26 bases between. The CDR3 consists of 16 residues. DNA for the CDR3: TGTGCCAGCAGCTACCCACCGGGGCGCCCCGGGGGTATACAGTACTTC. This translates into CASSYPPGRPGGIQYF.

This chain uses TRBV9 with TRBJ2-3; D may be TRBD1 or TRBD2 (5 bases each). The germline V gene has CDR1 SGDLS and CDR2 YYNGEE. The ends were cut back, 0 bases at V and 1 base at J, with 12 bases in the middle. The CDR3 contains 16 residues. The CDR3 reads CASSVVFGTGTDTQYF. As DNA, the CDR3 is TGTGCCAGCAGCGTAGTGTTCGGGACCGGCACAGATACGCAGTATTTT.

The chain couples TRBV14 to TRBJ2-7, with no clear D. This CDR3 contains 15 residues. Germline lookup yields CDR1 SGHDN and CDR2 FVKESK. V was trimmed by 1 base and J by 0 bases, leaving 10 bases between them. The CDR3 reads CASSQADGSSYEQYF. Written as DNA, the CDR3 is TGTGCCAGCAGCCAAGCGGATGGCAGCTCCTACGAGCAGTACTTC.

The chain carries TRBV2 and TRBJ2-7; D gene uncertain. The ends were cut back, 6 bases at V and 7 bases at J, with 13 bases in the middle. This CDR3 region has 12 residues. Germline V gene data show CDR1 as SNHLY and CDR2 as FYNNEI. The CDR3 protein is CASSASGWEQYF. CDR3 nucleotide sequence: TGTGCCAGCAGCGCCTCTGGGTGGGAGCAGTACTTC.

Here the CDR3 reads CATQGRMGAYEQYF. Here the CDR3 DNA reads TGTGCCACCCAGGGGCGCATGGGTGCCTACGAGCAGTACTTC. The V and J genes are TRBV6-6 and TRBJ2-7; weak D call: TRBD1 (6 bases). The germline V gene encodes CDR1 MNHNY and CDR2 SVGAGI (reference sequence). This CDR3 region has 14 residues. The ends were cut back, 10 bases at V and 2 bases at J, with 18 bases in the middle.

The chain employs TRBV6-6 and TRBJ2-3; a possible D gene is TRBD1 (5 bases). Trimming left V 8 bases short and J 7 bases short, with 16 bases between. Germline values: CDR1 MNHNY, CDR2 SVGAGI (reference sequence). This CDR3 comprises 13 residues. The CDR3 DNA follows: TGTGCCAGCGCCTGGCCAGGGATATATACGCAGTATTTT. Translated, it gives CASAWPGIYTQYF.

V is TRBV2 and J is TRBJ1-1, with 7 bases lining up with TRBD1. The CDR3 runs 16 residues. V gave up 0 bases and J gave up 3 bases; unmatched junction bases: 7. Looked up from germline, CDR1 is SNHLY and CDR2 is FYNNEI. CDR3 in amino acids: CASSEAVRGRDTEAFF. The CDR3, as DNA: TGTGCCAGCAGTGAAGCAGTAAGGGGGCGCGACACTGAAGCTTTCTTT.

V is TRBV27 and J is TRBJ2-3; 8 nucleotides agree with TRBD2. V lost 5 bases, J lost 8 bases, and 6 bases stayed unmatched. The CDR3 runs to 13 residues. Germline CDR1 and CDR2: MNHEY and SMNVEV (reference sequence). CDR3: CASSPTGTSTQYF. In DNA form, the CDR3 reads TGTGCCAGCAGTCCGACCGGGACTAGTACGCAGTATTTT.

V is TRBV10-2 and J is TRBJ2-6, with D possibly called TRBD1 or TRBD2 (5 bases each). Per germline, CDR1 WSHSY and CDR2 SAAADI. V lost 3 bases to trimming and J lost 2 bases, with 8 bases between them. CDR3 size: 15 residues. The CDR3 spells CASSERGPGANVLTF. The CDR3, as DNA: TGCGCCAGCAGTGAAAGGGGACCTGGGGCCAACGTCCTGACTTTC.

This sequence joins TRBV6-5 and TRBJ2-6; D is unclear. The V end was cut by 4 bases, the J end by 0 bases, with 10 bases between. The germline CDR1 and CDR2 sequences are MNHEY and SVGAGI. The CDR3 is 16 residues long. DNA for the CDR3: TGTGCCAGCAGTTCCCAAATTGGCTCTGGGGCCAACGTCCTGACTTTC. Its translation: CASSSQIGSGANVLTF.

The chain recombines TRBV5-5 with TRBJ2-7; no firm D call. From germline, CDR1 is SGHKS and CDR2 YYEKEE (reference sequence). The CDR3 covers 16 residues. V was cut by 0 bases and J by 1 base, with 14 bases left in between. The CDR3 protein is CASSLVEPMRSYEQYF. In nucleotides, the CDR3 is TGTGCCAGCAGCTTGGTCGAACCAATGAGATCCTACGAGCAGTACTTC.

The J gene is TRBJ1-5, the V gene TRBV19, with D unresolved. Germline V gene sequence: CDR1 LNHDA, CDR2 SQIVND (reference sequence). This CDR3 is 14 amino acids long. Deletions cut 6 bases from V and 4 bases from J, with 13 bases between. The CDR3 DNA follows: TGTGCCAGTAGGGTCCGGAGTTTAAATCAGCCCCAGCATTTT. It encodes CASRVRSLNQPQHF.

The V call is TRBV29-1, the J call TRBJ1-4; 12 bases are shared with TRBD1. CDR1 SQVTM and CDR2 ANQGSEA come from the germline V gene. The V segment lost 4 bases and the J segment 0 bases; nucleotides outside the gene matches: 6. The CDR3 covers 17 residues. CDR3 nucleotides: TGCAGCGTTGCCGGGACAGGGGGCCTTACAACTAATGAAAAACTGTTTTTT. Translated, it gives CSVAGTGGLTTNEKLFF.